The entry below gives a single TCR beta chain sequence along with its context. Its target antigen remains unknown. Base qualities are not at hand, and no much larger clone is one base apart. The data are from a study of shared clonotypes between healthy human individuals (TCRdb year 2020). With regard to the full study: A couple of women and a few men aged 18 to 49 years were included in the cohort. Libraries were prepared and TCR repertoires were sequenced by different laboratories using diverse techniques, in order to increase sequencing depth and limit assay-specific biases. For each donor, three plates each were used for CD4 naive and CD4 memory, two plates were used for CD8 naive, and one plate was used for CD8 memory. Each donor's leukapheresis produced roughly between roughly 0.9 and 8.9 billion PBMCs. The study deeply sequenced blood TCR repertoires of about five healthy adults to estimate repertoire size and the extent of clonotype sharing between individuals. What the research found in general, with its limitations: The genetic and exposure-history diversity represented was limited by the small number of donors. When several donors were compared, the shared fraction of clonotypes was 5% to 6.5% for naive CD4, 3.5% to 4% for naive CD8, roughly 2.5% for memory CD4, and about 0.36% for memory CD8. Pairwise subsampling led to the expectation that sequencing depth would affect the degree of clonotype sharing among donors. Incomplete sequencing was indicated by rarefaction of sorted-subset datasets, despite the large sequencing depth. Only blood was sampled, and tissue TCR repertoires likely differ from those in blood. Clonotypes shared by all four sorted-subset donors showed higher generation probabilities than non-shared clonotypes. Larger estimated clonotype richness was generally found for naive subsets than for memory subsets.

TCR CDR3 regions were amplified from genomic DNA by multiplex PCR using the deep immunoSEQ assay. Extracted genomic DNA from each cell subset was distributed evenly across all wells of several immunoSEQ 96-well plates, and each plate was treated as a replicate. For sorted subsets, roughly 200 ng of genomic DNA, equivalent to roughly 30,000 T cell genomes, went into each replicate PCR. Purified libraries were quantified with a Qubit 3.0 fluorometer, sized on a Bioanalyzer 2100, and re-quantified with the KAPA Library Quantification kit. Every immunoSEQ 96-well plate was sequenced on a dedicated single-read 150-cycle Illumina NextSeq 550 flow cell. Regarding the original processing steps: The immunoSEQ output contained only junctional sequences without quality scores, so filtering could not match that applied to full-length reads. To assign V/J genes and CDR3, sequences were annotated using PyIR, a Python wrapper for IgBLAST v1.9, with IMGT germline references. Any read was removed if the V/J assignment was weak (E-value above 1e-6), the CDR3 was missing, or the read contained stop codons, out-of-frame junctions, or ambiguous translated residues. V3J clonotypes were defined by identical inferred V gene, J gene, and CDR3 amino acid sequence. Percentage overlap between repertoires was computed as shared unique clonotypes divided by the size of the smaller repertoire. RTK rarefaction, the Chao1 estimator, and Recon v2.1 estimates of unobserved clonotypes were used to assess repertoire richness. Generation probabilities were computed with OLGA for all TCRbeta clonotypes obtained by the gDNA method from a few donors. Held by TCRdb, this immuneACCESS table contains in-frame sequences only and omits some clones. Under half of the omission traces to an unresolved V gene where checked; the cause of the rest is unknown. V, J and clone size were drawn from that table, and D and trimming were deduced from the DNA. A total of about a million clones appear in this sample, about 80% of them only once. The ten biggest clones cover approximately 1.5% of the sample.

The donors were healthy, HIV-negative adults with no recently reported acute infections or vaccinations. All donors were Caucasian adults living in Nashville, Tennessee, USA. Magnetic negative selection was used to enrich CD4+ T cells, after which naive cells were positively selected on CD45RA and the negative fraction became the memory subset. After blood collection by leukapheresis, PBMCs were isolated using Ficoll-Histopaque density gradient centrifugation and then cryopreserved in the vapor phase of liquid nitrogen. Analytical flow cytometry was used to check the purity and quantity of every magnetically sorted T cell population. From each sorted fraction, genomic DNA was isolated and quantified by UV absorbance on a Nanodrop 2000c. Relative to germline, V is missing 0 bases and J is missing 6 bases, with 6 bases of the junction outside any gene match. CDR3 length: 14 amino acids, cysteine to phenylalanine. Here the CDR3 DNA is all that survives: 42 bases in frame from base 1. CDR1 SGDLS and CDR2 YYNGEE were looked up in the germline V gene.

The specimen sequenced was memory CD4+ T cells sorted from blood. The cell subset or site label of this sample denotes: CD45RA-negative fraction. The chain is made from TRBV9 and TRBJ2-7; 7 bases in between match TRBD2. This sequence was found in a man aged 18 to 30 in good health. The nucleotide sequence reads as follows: TGTGCCAGCAGCGTAGTGGGAGGGGCTACCGAGCAGTACTTC. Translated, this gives CASSVVGGATEQYF.